This T cell receptor (beta chain) was retrieved from a study of regulatory T cells in long-lasting Graves disease. Study-level points and caveats: Persistent cases favored TRBV28, TRBJ1-2 and TRBJ2-5. Whereas 950 to 1,000 public clonotypes were shared by new patients, persistent patients shared more, at a few thousand.

A remark on this clonotype: Antigen specificity is unknown.

Time point: persistent/refractory GD, antithyroid drugs over 5 years with positive TRAb. There was RNA extracted from PBMCs, and the TCR library was made from it. According to the study, TCR beta libraries were built with iRepertoire HTBI primers and CDR3-region Arm-PCR. TCRdb redid the calling of the multiplex PCR reads with MiXCR, one entry per CDR3 protein. The sample contains approximately 440,000 distinct CDR3 sequences, around 22% of which appear only once. V dropped 4 bases and J dropped 0 bases, with 13 bases sitting between them. There are 16 residues in the CDR3. Germline V gene lookup returns CDR1 MDHEN and CDR2 SYDVKM.

V usage is TRBV28 and J usage is TRBJ2-1; D is perhaps TRBD1 (5 bases). The source of this sequence is a female donor with Graves disease. Sample: peripheral blood mononuclear cells (PBMCs), taken when the disease was refractory, from a patient treated with antithyroid drugs. The CDR3 here is CASSSKTARSYNEQFF. The CDR3 nucleotides are TGTGCCAGCAGTTCAAAGACAGCGCGCTCCTACAATGAGCAGTTCTTC.